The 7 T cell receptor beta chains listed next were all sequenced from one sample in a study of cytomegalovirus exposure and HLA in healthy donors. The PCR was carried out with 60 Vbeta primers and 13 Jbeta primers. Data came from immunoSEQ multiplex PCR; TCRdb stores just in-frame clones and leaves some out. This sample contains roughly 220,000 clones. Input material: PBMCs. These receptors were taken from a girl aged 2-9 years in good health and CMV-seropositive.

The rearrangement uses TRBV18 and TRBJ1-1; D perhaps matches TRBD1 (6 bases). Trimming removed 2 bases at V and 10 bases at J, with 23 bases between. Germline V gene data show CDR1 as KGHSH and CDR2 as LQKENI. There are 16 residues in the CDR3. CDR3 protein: CASSPSTGNNGLGAFF. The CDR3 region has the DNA TGTGCCAGCTCACCAAGTACAGGGAACAACGGGCTGGGAGCTTTCTTT.

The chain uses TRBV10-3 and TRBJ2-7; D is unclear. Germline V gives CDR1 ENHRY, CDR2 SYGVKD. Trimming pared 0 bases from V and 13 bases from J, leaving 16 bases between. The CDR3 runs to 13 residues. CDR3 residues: CAISESTVEDGYF. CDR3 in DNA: TGTGCCATCAGTGAGTCGACGGTTGAGGATGGTTACTTC.

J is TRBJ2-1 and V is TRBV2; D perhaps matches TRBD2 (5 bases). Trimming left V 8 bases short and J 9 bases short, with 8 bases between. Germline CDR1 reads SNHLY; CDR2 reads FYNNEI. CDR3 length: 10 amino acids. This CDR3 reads CASRGGEQFF. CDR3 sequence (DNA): TGTGCCAGCCGCGGAGGTGAGCAGTTCTTC.

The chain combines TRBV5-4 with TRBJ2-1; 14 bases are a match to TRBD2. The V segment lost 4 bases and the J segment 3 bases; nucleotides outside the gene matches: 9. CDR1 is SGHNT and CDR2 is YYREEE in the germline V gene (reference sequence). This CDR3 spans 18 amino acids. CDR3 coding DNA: TGTGCCAGCAGCCCCGGGACTAGCGGGAGCAAGTTCTACAATGAGCAGTTCTTC. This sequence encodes CASSPGTSGSKFYNEQFF.

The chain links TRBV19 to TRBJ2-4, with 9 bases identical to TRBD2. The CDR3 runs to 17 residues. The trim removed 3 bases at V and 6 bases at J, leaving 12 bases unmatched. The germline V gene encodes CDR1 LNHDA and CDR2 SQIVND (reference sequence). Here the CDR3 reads CASSIQGSGSRINIQYF. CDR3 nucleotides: TGTGCCAGTAGTATCCAGGGTAGCGGGAGTCGGATAAACATTCAGTACTTC.

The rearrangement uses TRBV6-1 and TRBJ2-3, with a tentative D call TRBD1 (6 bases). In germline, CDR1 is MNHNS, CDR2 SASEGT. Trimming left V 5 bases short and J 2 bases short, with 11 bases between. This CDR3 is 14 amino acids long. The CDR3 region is CASSRDTSTDTQYF. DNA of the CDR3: TGTGCCAGCAGTAGGGACACCTCCACAGATACGCAGTATTTT.

For the CDR3, the DNA is TGCGCCAGCAGCGCTCAAGATCAGTCCTATGGCTACACCTTC. Amino acids: CASSAQDQSYGYTF. The V gene is TRBV5-1, the J gene TRBJ1-2; D is ambiguous. Germline V gene data show CDR1 as SGHRS and CDR2 as YFSETQ. Trimming stripped 4 bases from V and 4 bases from J, with 14 bases between. CDR3 length equals 14 residues.